This record covers a single T cell receptor beta chain. This sample stems from a study of blood T cell repertoires in COVID-19. Study-wide context: The United States, Italy and Spain provided the acute and convalescent COVID-19 samples. T cells, B-cell-depleted T cells, or PBMCs supplied cDNA or gDNA.

The length of the CDR3 is 16 residues. V dropped 4 bases and J dropped 0 bases, with 15 bases sitting between them. Germline CDR1 MDHEN, CDR2 SYDVKM. The authors' processing: Amplification of reference gene primers was used by the study to estimate nucleated cell counts. TCRdb's copy holds only in-frame clones and misses some; the assay was immunoSEQ multiplex PCR. For V, J and clone size, that table is used; D and trimming come from the DNA. The sample contains 140,000 to 150,000 clones, around four fifths of which appear only once. The sequencing input was peripheral blood. This chain links TRBV28 with TRBJ1-1, with D perhaps TRBD1 (6 bases). The clonotype was recovered from a woman aged 40 to 50 with active or convalescent COVID-19. CDR3: CASSSPGTPMNTEAFF. CDR3 sequence (DNA): TGTGCCAGCAGTTCCCCCGGGACACCAATGAACACTGAAGCTTTCTTT.